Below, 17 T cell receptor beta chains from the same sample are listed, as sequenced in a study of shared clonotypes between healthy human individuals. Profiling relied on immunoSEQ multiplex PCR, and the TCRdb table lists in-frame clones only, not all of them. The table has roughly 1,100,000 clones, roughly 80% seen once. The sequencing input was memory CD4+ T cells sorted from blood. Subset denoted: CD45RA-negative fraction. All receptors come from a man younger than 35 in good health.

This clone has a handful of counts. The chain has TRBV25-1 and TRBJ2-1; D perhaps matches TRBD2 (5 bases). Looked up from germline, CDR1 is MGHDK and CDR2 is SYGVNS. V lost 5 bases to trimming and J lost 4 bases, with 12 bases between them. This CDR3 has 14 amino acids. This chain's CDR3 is CASSTGSGYNEQFF. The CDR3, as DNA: TGTGCCAGCAGTACGGGGTCTGGGTACAATGAGCAGTTCTTC. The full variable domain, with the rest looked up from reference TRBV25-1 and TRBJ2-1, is EADIYQTPRYLVIGTGKKITLECSQTMGHDKMYWYQQDPGMELHLIHYSYGVNSTEKGDLSSESTVSRIRTEHFPLTLESARPSHTSQYLCASSTGSGYNEQFFGPGTRLTVL.

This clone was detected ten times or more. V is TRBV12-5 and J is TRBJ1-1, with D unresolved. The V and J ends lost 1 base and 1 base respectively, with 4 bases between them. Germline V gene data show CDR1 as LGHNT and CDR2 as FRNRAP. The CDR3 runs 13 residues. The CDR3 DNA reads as TGTGCTAGTGGTTTGGAGGCGAACACTGAAGCTTTCTTT. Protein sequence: CASGLEANTEAFF.

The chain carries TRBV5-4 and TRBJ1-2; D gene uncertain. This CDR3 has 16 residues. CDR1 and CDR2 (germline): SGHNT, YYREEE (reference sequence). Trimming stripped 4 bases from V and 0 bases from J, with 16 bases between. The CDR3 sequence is CASSPGSVDSNYGYTF. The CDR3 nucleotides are TGTGCCAGCAGCCCGGGATCCGTCGATTCTAACTATGGCTACACCTTC.

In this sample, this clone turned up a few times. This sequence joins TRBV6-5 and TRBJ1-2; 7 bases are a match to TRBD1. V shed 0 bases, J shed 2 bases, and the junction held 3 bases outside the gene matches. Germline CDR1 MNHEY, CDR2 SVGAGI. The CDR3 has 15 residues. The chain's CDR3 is CASSYSPTGNYGYTF. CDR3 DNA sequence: TGTGCCAGCAGTTACTCCCCGACAGGGAACTATGGCTACACCTTC.

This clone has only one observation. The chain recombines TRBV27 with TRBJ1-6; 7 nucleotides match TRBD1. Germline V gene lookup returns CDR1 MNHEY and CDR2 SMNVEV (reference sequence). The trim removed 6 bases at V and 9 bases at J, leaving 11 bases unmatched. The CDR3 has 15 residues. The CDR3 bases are TGTGCCAGCAGGAAGATTACAGGGGTGGGTTCACCCCTCCACTTT. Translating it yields CASRKITGVGSPLHF.

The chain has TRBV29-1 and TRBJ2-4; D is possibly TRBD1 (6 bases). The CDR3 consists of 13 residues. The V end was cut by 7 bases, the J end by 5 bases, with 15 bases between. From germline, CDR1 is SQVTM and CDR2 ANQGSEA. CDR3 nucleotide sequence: TGCAGCGCCCGTGGGGGCGGCGAAAACATTCAGTACTTC. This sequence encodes CSARGGGENIQYF.

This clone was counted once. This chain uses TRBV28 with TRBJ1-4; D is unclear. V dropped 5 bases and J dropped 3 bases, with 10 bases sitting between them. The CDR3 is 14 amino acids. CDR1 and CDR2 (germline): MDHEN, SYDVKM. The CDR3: CASSAPISNEKLFF. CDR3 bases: TGTGCCAGCAGTGCCCCAATTTCTAATGAAAAACTGTTTTTT. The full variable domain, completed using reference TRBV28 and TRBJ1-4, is DVKVTQSSRYLVKRTGEKVFLECVQDMDHENMFWYRQDPGLGLRLIYFSYDVKMKEKGDIPEGYSVSREKKERFSLILESASTNQTSMYLCASSAPISNEKLFFGSGTQLSVL.

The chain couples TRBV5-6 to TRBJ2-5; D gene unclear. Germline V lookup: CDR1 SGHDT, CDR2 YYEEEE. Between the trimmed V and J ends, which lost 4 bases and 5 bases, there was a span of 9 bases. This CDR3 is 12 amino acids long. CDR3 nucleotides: TGTGCCAGCAGCATGGACGTGGAGACCCAGTACTTC. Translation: CASSMDVETQYF.

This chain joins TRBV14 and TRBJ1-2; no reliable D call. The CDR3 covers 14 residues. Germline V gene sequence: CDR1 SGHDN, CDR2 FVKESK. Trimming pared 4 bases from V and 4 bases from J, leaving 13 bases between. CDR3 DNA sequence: TGTGCCAGCAGCCTTATTGGACCCAGCTATGGCTACACCTTC. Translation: CASSLIGPSYGYTF.

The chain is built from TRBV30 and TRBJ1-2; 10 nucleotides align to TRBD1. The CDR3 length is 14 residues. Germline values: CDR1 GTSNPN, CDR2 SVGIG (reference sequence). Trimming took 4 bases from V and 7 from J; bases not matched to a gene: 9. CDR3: CAWTPGTGEPGYTF. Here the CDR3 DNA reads TGTGCCTGGACCCCCGGGACAGGGGAGCCTGGCTACACCTTC.

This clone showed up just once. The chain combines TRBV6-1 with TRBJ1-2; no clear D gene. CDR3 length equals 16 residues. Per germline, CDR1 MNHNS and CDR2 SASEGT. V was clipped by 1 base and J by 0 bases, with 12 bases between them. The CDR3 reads CASSEGVPQANYGYTF. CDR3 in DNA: TGTGCCAGCAGTGAAGGGGTGCCTCAAGCTAACTATGGCTACACCTTC.

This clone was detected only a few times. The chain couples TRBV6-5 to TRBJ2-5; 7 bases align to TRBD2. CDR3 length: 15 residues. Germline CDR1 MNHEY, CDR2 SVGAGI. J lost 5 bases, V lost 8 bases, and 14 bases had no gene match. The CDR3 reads CASAFSGGSRETQYF. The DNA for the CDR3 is TGTGCCAGCGCGTTCTCGGGCGGGAGTAGGGAGACCCAGTACTTC.

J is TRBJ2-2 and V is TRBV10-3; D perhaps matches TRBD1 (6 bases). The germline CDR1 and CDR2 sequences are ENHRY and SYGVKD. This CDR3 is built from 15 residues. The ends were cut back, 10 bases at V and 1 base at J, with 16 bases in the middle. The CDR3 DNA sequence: TGTGCCACAAGACAGTCGGACAGGAACACCGGGGAGCTGTTTTTT. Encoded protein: CATRQSDRNTGELFF.

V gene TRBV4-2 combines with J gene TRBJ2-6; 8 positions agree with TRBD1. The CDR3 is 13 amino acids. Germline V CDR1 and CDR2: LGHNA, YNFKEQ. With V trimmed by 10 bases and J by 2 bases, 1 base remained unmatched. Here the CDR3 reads CATQGAGANVLTF. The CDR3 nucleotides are TGTGCCACACAGGGGGCTGGGGCCAACGTCCTGACTTTC.

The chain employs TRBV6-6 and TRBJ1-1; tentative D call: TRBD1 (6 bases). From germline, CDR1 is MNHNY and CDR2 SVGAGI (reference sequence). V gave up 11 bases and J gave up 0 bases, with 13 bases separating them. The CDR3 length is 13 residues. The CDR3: CAGKTGLNTEAFF. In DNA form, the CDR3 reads TGTGCCGGGAAAACAGGGTTGAACACTGAAGCTTTCTTT.

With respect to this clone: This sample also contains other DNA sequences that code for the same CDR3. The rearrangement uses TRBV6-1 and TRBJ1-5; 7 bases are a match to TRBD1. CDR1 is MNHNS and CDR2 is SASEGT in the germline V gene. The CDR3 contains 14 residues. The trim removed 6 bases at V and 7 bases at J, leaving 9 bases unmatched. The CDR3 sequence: CASSETGVGQPQHF. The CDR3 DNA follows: TGTGCCAGCAGCGAAACAGGGGTCGGCCAGCCCCAGCATTTT.

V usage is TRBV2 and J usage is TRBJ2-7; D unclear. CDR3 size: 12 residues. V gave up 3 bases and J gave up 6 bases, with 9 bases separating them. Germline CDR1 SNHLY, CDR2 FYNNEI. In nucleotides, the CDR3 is TGTGCCAGCAGTGACGACGCAGGCGAGCAGTACTTC. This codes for CASSDDAGEQYF. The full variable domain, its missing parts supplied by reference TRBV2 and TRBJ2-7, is EPEVTQTPSHQVTQMGQEVILRCVPISNHLYFYWYRQILGQKVEFLVSFYNNEISEKSEIFDDQFSVERPDGSNFTLKIRSTKLEDSAMYFCASSDDAGEQYFGPGTRLTVT.